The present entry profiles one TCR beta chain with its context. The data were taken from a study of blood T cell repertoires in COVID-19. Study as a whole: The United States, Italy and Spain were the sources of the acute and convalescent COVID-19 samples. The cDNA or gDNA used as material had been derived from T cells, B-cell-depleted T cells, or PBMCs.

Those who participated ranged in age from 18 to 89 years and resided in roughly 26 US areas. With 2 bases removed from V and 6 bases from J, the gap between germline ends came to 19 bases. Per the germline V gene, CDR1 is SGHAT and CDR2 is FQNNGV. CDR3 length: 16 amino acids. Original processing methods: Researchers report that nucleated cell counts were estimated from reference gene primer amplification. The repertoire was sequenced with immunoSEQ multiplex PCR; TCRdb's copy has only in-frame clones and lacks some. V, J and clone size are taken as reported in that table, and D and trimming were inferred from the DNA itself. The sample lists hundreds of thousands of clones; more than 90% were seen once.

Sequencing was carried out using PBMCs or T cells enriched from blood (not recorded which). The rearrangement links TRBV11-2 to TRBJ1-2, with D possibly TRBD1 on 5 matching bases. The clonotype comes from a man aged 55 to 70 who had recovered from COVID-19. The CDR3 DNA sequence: TGTGCCAGCAGCTTAAACTTTTATGACAGCGACAATGGCTACACCTTC. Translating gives CASSLNFYDSDNGYTF.